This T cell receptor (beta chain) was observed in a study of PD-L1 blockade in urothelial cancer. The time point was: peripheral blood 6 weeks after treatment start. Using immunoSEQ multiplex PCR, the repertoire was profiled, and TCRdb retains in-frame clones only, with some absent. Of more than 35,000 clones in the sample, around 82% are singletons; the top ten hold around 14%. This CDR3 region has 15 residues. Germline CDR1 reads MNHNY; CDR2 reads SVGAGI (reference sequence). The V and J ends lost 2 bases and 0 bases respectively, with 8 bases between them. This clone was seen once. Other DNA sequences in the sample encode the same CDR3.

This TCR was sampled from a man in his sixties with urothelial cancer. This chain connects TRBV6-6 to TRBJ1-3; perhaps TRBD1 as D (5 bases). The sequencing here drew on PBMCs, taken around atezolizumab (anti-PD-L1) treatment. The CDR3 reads CASSYDSSSGNTIYF. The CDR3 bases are TGTGCCAGCAGTTACGACAGCAGCTCTGGAAACACCATATATTTT.